The clone carrying this TCR beta chain was seen at least ten times. Its antigen is still unknown. The sample belongs to a study of tumor and adjacent non-tumor tissue in lung cancer. Looking at the study overall: There were 11 to 12 adenocarcinoma, 2 squamous cell carcinoma and 1 small cell lung cancer cases. Samples averaged around 3.9 million productive TCRbeta reads each.

Study-wide findings and caveats: Compared with tumor, normal lung showed significantly lower TCR diversity.

No cell sorting was done before RNA was extracted from the tissue. The library came from three nested PCR rounds adapted from ARM-PCR protocols. TCRdb reanalysed the multiplex PCR reads using MiXCR and keeps one entry per CDR3 protein. The sample holds 68,000 or so distinct CDR3 sequences, 60% seen once. Trimming pared 0 bases from V and 5 bases from J, leaving 10 bases between. CDR1 is WSHSY and CDR2 is SAAADI in the germline V gene. The length of the CDR3 is 14 residues. The source of this sequence is a man in his fifties with non-small cell lung cancer. The sample consisted of lung tumor tissue. The chain combines TRBV10-2 with TRBJ2-5; D gene ambiguous. CDR3 sequence: CASSESPVTETQYF. DNA of the CDR3: TGCGCCAGCAGTGAGTCTCCCGTCACGGAGACCCAGTACTTC.